This is a list of T cell receptor beta chains from one sample in a study of T cell repertoires in cytomegalovirus infection. TCRdb analysed the reads with MiXCR anew, one entry per CDR3 protein. The repertoire has over 120,000 distinct CDR3 sequences, 32% of them found once; the top ten carry roughly 50%. Their antigens are not known. Sequenced here: CD8+ T cells from cultured PBMCs, sampled from culture after CMV antigen stimulation. Receptors originate from a human donor in good health (CMV status not recorded). Some clones in this sample may be carry-over from other donors' samples. The CDR3 runs from the conserved cysteine through the conserved F or W. A D gene is named only where the DNA matches it firmly. Clone size appears in some rows only: once, few, many, or a class for an expanded clone.

>TRBV6-2/TRBV6-3|TRBJ1-1|NA|few
TGTGCCAGCAATATGCAGGGAGGGACTGAAGCTTTCTTT
CASNMQGGTEAFF
>TRBV7-9|TRBJ2-7|NA|few
TGTGCCAGCAGCTTAGATCTATCCCAGTACGAGCAGTACTTC
CASSLDLSQYEQYF
>TRBV12-3/TRBV12-4|TRBJ2-1|NA|many
TGTGCCAGCAGCCTCCCAGGGGCCGGGGAGCAGTTCTTC
CASSLPGAGEQFF
>TRBV4-1|TRBJ1-1|TRBD1|NA
TGCGCCAGCAGCCAGATGACAGGGGGCTACACTGAAGCTTTCTTT
CASSQMTGGYTEAFF
>TRBV2|TRBJ1-1|NA|NA
TGTGCCATCAGGTTGAACACTGAAGCTTTCTTT
CAIRLNTEAFF
>TRBV25-1|TRBJ1-6|NA|many
TGTGCCAGCAGTGAATTCGCACGTCTATATAATTCACCCCTCCACTTT
CASSEFARLYNSPLHF
>TRBV15|TRBJ2-5|TRBD1|NA
TGTGCCACCAGCAGAGATCGGACAGGAGAAGAGACCCAGTACTTC
CATSRDRTGEETQYF
>TRBV7-6|TRBJ2-1|NA|NA
TGTGCCAGCAGCTTATATGCGGGTGGGGCAGGGATTTACAATGAGCAGTTCTTC
CASSLYAGGAGIYNEQFF
>TRBV19|TRBJ1-1|NA|NA
TGTGCCAGTAGTTTAGGGACCACTGAAGCTTTCTTT
CASSLGTTEAFF
>TRBV28|TRBJ1-6|TRBD1|NA
TGTGCCAGCAGTCATTCCGGGACAGCATCTTCCTCCTATAATTCACCCCTCCACTTT
CASSHSGTASSSYNSPLHF
>TRBV7-2|TRBJ2-1|NA|many
TGTGCCAGCAGCACTTTTGACAATGAGCAGTTCTTC
CASSTFDNEQFF
>TRBV12-3/TRBV12-4|TRBJ2-1|TRBD1|NA
TGTGCCAGCGGGGACAGGTGGAGTATAATGGACAATGAGCAGTTCTTC
CASGDRWSIMDNEQFF
>TRBV27|TRBJ1-2|NA|NA
TGTGCCAGCAGTTTATCGACGTCCAACTATGGCTACACCTTC
CASSLSTSNYGYTF
>TRBV5-4|TRBJ2-3|TRBD2|many
TGTGCCAGCAGCTTGGCCGAGCGGGGGATCACAGATACGCAGTATTTT
CASSLAERGITDTQYF
>TRBV2|TRBJ2-1|NA|NA
TGTGCCAGCAGTGAGATCCGGGAATACAATGAGCAGTTCTTC
CASSEIREYNEQFF
>TRBV7-8|TRBJ1-5|NA|few
TGTGCCAGCAGCTTAGCGGATGGGGTTAGCAATCAGCCCCAGCATTTT
CASSLADGVSNQPQHF
>TRBV29-1|TRBJ2-3|NA|few
TGCAGCGTTGAATCAAGTCTGGGGCTAACCCCAGATACGCAGTATTTT
CSVESSLGLTPDTQYF
>TRBV2|TRBJ1-1|NA|NA
TGTGCCAGCGGGGGGTGGAACACTGAAGCTTTCTTT
CASGGWNTEAFF
>TRBV6-5|TRBJ2-3|NA|NA
TGTGCCAGCAGCACAACCCCAGGCACAGATACGCAGTATTTT
CASSTTPGTDTQYF
>TRBV19|TRBJ2-2|TRBD1|NA
TGTGCCAGTAAAACAGGGGGCGCCTGGGGGGAGCTGTTTTTT
CASKTGGAWGELFF
>TRBV19|TRBJ1-6|NA|once
TGTGCCAGTAGTATCACGAATTCACCCCTCCACTTT
CASSITNSPLHF
>TRBV7-9|TRBJ2-3|NA|NA
TGTGCCAGCAGCTTACCTTTGCAAGATACGCAGTATTTT
CASSLPLQDTQYF
>TRBV12-3/TRBV12-4|TRBJ2-2|NA|few
TGTGCCAGCAGTAACTCCAGGGTCGGCTCAACCGGGGAGCTGTTTTTT
CASSNSRVGSTGELFF
>TRBV11-2|TRBJ2-1|TRBD2|NA
TGTGCCAGCACTACCGGGACTAGCGGGGGGGCCGAAGGGCAGTTCTTC
CASTTGTSGGAEGQFF
>TRBV14|TRBJ1-6|NA|NA
TGTGCCAGCAGCCAAGATATGAGTTACAGTTCACCCCTCCACTTT
CASSQDMSYSSPLHF
>TRBV7-9|TRBJ2-3|TRBD1|NA
TGTGCCAGCAGTTCCGGGACAGGGTTCTTCCCCGTCGGAGATACGCAGTATTTT
CASSSGTGFFPVGDTQYF
>TRBV5-5|TRBJ2-3|TRBD2|few
TGTGCCAGCAGCCAACTAGCGGGGGACGATACGCAGTATTTT
CASSQLAGDDTQYF
>TRBV2|TRBJ2-3|NA|NA
TGTGCCAGCACCTGGGTCCGAAGTTGGTCAGATACGCAGTATTTT
CASTWVRSWSDTQYF
>TRBV4-1|TRBJ1-1|TRBD1|NA
TGCGCCAGCAGCGTGAGGACAGGGACCTTGAGGGGCACTGAAGCTTTCTTT
CASSVRTGTLRGTEAFF
>TRBV19|TRBJ1-5|TRBD1|NA
TGTGCCAGTAGTCTCGGGACAGGCGTTTATCAGCCCCAGCATTTT
CASSLGTGVYQPQHF
>TRBV4-1|TRBJ1-4|NA|NA
TGTGCCAGCAGCCAGCTAAGTGAAAAACTGTTTTTT
CASSQLSEKLFF
>TRBV9|TRBJ2-3|TRBD2|few
TGTGCCAGCAGCCCCCGGACTAGCGGGGGGGAGGATACGCAGTATTTT
CASSPRTSGGEDTQYF
>TRBV7-4|TRBJ1-4|NA|NA
TGTGCCAGCAGCTTGCTCCTTTTGTCACCACAGGGTAGATATGAAAAACTGTTTTTT
CASSLLLLSPQGRYEKLFF
>TRBV30|TRBJ2-1|NA|NA
TGTGCCTGGAGTGCCTGGGGAGAAAGCCGATACAATGAGCAGTTCTTC
CAWSAWGESRYNEQFF
>TRBV7-6|TRBJ1-1|NA|many
TGTGCCAGCAGCGCCCGTGCCACAGGGCTTATGAACACTGAAGCTTTCTTT
CASSARATGLMNTEAFF
>TRBV18|TRBJ2-1|TRBD1|many
TGTGCCAGCTCACCACTAGATGGGACAGGGGAGCAGTTCTTC
CASSPLDGTGEQFF
>TRBV4-3|TRBJ2-7|NA|NA
TGCGCCAGCAGCTATTCCGGTGGTAGCGGAAGCTCCTACGAGCAGTACTTC
CASSYSGGSGSSYEQYF
>TRBV7-9|TRBJ2-7|NA|few
TGTGCCAGCAGCCCGAGAGGAGGTCTCAACTACGAGCAGTACTTC
CASSPRGGLNYEQYF
>TRBV14|TRBJ2-7|TRBD1|many
TGTGCCAGCAGCCGCTTTCTTCCCGGGACAGGGAAGTACGAGCAGTACTTC
CASSRFLPGTGKYEQYF
>TRBV9|TRBJ2-3|TRBD2|few
TGTGCCAGCAGCGTAGTGGGCAGCGGGGGGGCCTCAGATACGCAGTATTTT
CASSVVGSGGASDTQYF
>TRBV12-3/TRBV12-4|TRBJ2-1|NA|many
TGTGCCAGCACGGCAGGGCCAAATGAGCAGTTCTTC
CASTAGPNEQFF
>TRBV12-3/TRBV12-4|TRBJ1-2|NA|NA
TGTGCCAGCAGTTTAGGAGGGACGCGGGGCTACACCTTC
CASSLGGTRGYTF
>TRBV7-8|TRBJ2-5|TRBD1|NA
TGTGCCAGCAGCACCGACAGGGGCCCGCCTCGAGAGACCCAGTACTTC
CASSTDRGPPRETQYF
>TRBV2|TRBJ1-1|NA|few
TGTGCCAGCAGTGATTATTCTACTGAAGCTTTCTTT
CASSDYSTEAFF
>TRBV7-2|TRBJ2-1|NA|many
TGTGCCAGCAGCTTAGAGTCGGGGGAGCAGTTCTTC
CASSLESGEQFF
>TRBV5-1|TRBJ2-3|TRBD1|NA
TGCGCCAGCAGCCAAAGACAGGGGGCTTTCACAGATACGCAGTATTTT
CASSQRQGAFTDTQYF
>TRBV20-1|TRBJ1-5|TRBD1|NA
TGCAGTGCTAGGACAGGGTTGAAGAGCAATCAGCCCCAGCATTTT
CSARTGLKSNQPQHF
>TRBV7-6|TRBJ2-7|NA|many
TGTGCCAGCAGCTCGGGGGGACAGGTGCCTTACGAGCAGTACTTC
CASSSGGQVPYEQYF
>TRBV20-1|TRBJ2-1|TRBD2|NA
TGCAGTGCAAGACTAGCGGGGGTTCCGACCTACAATGAGCAGTTCTTC
CSARLAGVPTYNEQFF
>TRBV7-9|TRBJ2-1|NA|NA
TGTGCCAGCAGCTTAGCGGGGGGCTACTACAATGAGCAGTTCTTC
CASSLAGGYYNEQFF
>TRBV4-1|TRBJ1-1|TRBD1|NA
TGCGCCAGCAGCCAGAGCGGACAGGGGGGTACTGAAGCTTTCTTT
CASSQSGQGGTEAFF
>TRBV27|TRBJ1-5|NA|many
TGTGCCAGCAGTTTACAGGGGTATAGTCAGCCCCAGCATTTT
CASSLQGYSQPQHF